These T cell receptor beta chains were read from a single sample in a study of shared clonotypes between healthy human individuals. Clones were sequenced by immunoSEQ multiplex PCR, and TCRdb holds only the in-frame ones, with some missing. The sample includes 2 million or so clones, less than 95% seen only once; the top ten take roughly 1.1%. The sample comprised naive CD8+ T cells sorted from blood. Receptor source: a man aged 18 to 29 in good health. CDR3s include the opening cysteine and the closing phenylalanine or tryptophan. Each record gives: V gene, clone size, D gene, J gene, CDR3 protein. The D gene is left open where the match is weak. Size values are once, few and many counts, or a class for expanded clones, and some rows have none.

v_call: TRBV28
clone_size: -
d_call: TRBD1
j_call: TRBJ1-6
cdr3_aa: CASSTVQGVYNNSPLHF

v_call: TRBV7-9
clone_size: -
d_call: TRBD1
j_call: TRBJ1-1
cdr3_aa: CASSQGTAEAFF

v_call: TRBV11-2
clone_size: once
d_call: TRBD2
j_call: TRBJ2-3
cdr3_aa: CASSHPGLVVDTQYF

v_call: TRBV29-1
clone_size: -
d_call: -
j_call: TRBJ2-5
cdr3_aa: CSVPGLYPETQYF

v_call: TRBV6-1
clone_size: -
d_call: TRBD1
j_call: TRBJ1-2
cdr3_aa: CASSASPGQGEQGYTF

v_call: TRBV7-9
clone_size: -
d_call: TRBD2
j_call: TRBJ2-2
cdr3_aa: CASSLGLAGPIFHTGELFF

v_call: TRBV5-6
clone_size: -
d_call: -
j_call: TRBJ2-1
cdr3_aa: CASSLEVGYNEQFF

v_call: TRBV7-9
clone_size: -
d_call: TRBD1
j_call: TRBJ2-1
cdr3_aa: CASSLAYGQEDNEQFF

v_call: TRBV29-1
clone_size: few
d_call: -
j_call: TRBJ2-7
cdr3_aa: CSATLGEQYF

v_call: TRBV29-1
clone_size: -
d_call: TRBD2
j_call: TRBJ2-3
cdr3_aa: CSVAKSGSIADTQYF

v_call: TRBV6-1
clone_size: -
d_call: -
j_call: TRBJ2-7
cdr3_aa: CASSEAEPYEQYF

v_call: TRBV27
clone_size: -
d_call: TRBD1
j_call: TRBJ1-5
cdr3_aa: CASSEMGQSYQPQHF

v_call: TRBV27
clone_size: -
d_call: TRBD2
j_call: TRBJ2-5
cdr3_aa: CASSSSSGGPLQETQYF

v_call: TRBV5-4
clone_size: -
d_call: -
j_call: TRBJ2-7
cdr3_aa: CASSLFRGHEQYF